This T cell receptor beta chain was sequenced in a study of T cells after yellow fever vaccination. Worth noting for this clonotype: What it recognizes is unknown.

MiXCR was run by TCRdb on the 5' RACE reads, yielding one entry per CDR3 protein. The data contain about 160,000 distinct CDR3 sequences, 9.3% of them singletons. This CDR3 is 10 amino acids long. The germline V gene encodes CDR1 LNHDA and CDR2 SQIVND (reference sequence). V shed 10 bases and J shed 6 bases, with 9 bases lying between them. Overall study findings and caveats: Contamination of FACS-sorted repertoires by abundant clonotypes from the bulk population could occur. Post-booster samples contained most primary-vaccination clones (more than 95% CD4, almost 90% CD8). Shared CD4/CD8 clonotypes were a small share, likely from convergent recombination.

The sample here was CD8+ T cells sorted from PBMCs, taken 45 days after the yellow fever booster vaccination. The sequence came from a man younger than 35 who received the YFV17D yellow fever vaccine. V usage is TRBV19 and J usage is TRBJ1-1; no definite D call. In DNA form, the CDR3 reads TGTGCCACTCGGACCTCTGAAGCTTTCTTT. Its protein product is CATRTSEAFF.